Listed here are 20 T cell receptor beta chains from one sample, sequenced in a study of blood T cell repertoires in COVID-19. Only in-frame clones appear in the TCRdb table, and some are missing; sequencing was by immunoSEQ multiplex PCR. The sample consists of more than 350,000 clones, around 91% of them appearing once. Material: PBMCs or T cells enriched from blood (not recorded which). Receptor source: a man between 18 and 29 years old who had recovered from COVID-19.

The chain has TRBV18 and TRBJ1-5; 9 bases are shared with TRBD1. Germline loops: CDR1 KGHSH, CDR2 LQKENI. V was clipped by 8 bases and J by 5 bases; unmatched bases: 4. The CDR3 is made up of 13 amino acids. The CDR3 reads CASQGQGDQPQHF. Written as DNA, the CDR3 is TGTGCCAGCCAGGGACAGGGAGATCAGCCCCAGCATTTT. The full variable domain, rest sourced from reference TRBV18 and TRBJ1-5, is NAGVMQNPRHLVRRRGQEARLRCSPMKGHSHVYWYRQLPEEGLKFMVYLQKENIIDESGMPKERFSAEFPKEGPSILRIQQVVRGDSAAYFCASQGQGDQPQHFGDGTRLSIL.

The chain uses TRBV28 and TRBJ1-2; D unclear. The CDR3 has 16 residues. Germline lookup yields CDR1 MDHEN and CDR2 SYDVKM. Trimming took 4 bases from V and 0 from J, leaving 15 bases between them. This CDR3 reads CASSYPLGGPNYGYTF. The CDR3 DNA follows: TGTGCCAGCAGTTACCCTCTAGGCGGCCCTAACTATGGCTACACCTTC.

The rearrangement uses TRBV24-1 and TRBJ2-3; no reliable D call. This CDR3 is 13 amino acids long. Trimming stripped 9 bases from V and 2 bases from J, with 11 bases between. CDR1 KGHDR and CDR2 SFDVKD come from the germline V gene. The CDR3 protein is CATGQVYTDTQYF. DNA of the CDR3: TGTGCCACCGGGCAGGTCTACACAGATACGCAGTATTTT.

V and J are TRBV19 and TRBJ2-1; D is uncertain. The CDR3 is 15 residues long. Deletions cut 3 bases from V and 0 bases from J, with 9 bases between. In germline, CDR1 is LNHDA, CDR2 SQIVND (reference sequence). The CDR3 nucleotides are TGTGCCAGTAGTATTTCGACAAGCTCCTACAATGAGCAGTTCTTC. Its protein product is CASSISTSSYNEQFF.

The genes are TRBV18 and TRBJ1-2; TRBD1 agrees at 12 bases. From germline, CDR1 is KGHSH and CDR2 LQKENI. This CDR3 contains 15 residues. V dropped 3 bases and J dropped 2; count of bases not matched to a gene: 1. CDR3 amino acids: CASSPGQGANYGYTF. CDR3 DNA sequence: TGTGCCAGCTCACCGGGACAGGGGGCGAACTATGGCTACACCTTC. The full variable domain, completed using reference TRBV18 and TRBJ1-2, is NAGVMQNPRHLVRRRGQEARLRCSPMKGHSHVYWYRQLPEEGLKFMVYLQKENIIDESGMPKERFSAEFPKEGPSILRIQQVVRGDSAAYFCASSPGQGANYGYTFGSGTRLTVV.

In its sample, this clone was seen once. The chain carries TRBV5-1 and TRBJ2-5; D might be TRBD2 (6 bases). V gave up 1 base and J gave up 0 bases, with 13 bases separating them. Looked up from germline, CDR1 is SGHRS and CDR2 is YFSETQ. This CDR3 contains 16 residues. In DNA form, the CDR3 reads TGCGCCAGCAGCTTGATTTTCGGGGGACACCAAGAGACCCAGTACTTC. Protein sequence: CASSLIFGGHQETQYF.

The chain carries TRBV27 and TRBJ2-7, with D possibly being TRBD2 (5 bases). Germline loops: CDR1 MNHEY, CDR2 SMNVEV (reference sequence). V lost 2 bases to trimming and J lost 2 bases, with 10 bases between them. This CDR3 contains 14 residues. The CDR3 DNA reads as TGTGCCAGCAGTTTAGGGAGAGGAACCTACGAGCAGTACTTC. It encodes CASSLGRGTYEQYF.

The rearrangement joins TRBV5-1 to TRBJ1-4; unclear D gene. CDR1 SGHRS and CDR2 YFSETQ come from the germline V gene. CDR3 length: 13 residues. The V gene lost 4 bases and the J gene lost 4 bases, with 8 bases spanning the gap. This CDR3 reads CASSDLFNEKLFF. The CDR3 DNA follows: TGCGCCAGCAGCGACTTATTTAATGAAAAACTGTTTTTT.

The chain uses TRBV4-1 and TRBJ2-1; TRBD2 matches at 7 bases. CDR1 is MGHRA and CDR2 is YSYEKL in the germline V gene. Germline trimming cut 0 bases from V and 4 bases from J; bases unmatched to any gene: 12. The CDR3 is made up of 18 amino acids. The CDR3 sequence: CASSQDKEGGPFYNEQFF. CDR3 coding DNA: TGCGCCAGCAGCCAAGATAAGGAGGGAGGGCCGTTTTACAATGAGCAGTTCTTC.

This clone was seen only once. The rearrangement joins TRBV4-2 to TRBJ2-7; 7 bases are a match to TRBD2. J gave up 4 bases and V 0 bases, and 6 bases lay outside the gene matches. CDR1 is LGHNA, CDR2 YNFKEQ, per germline. This CDR3 region has 15 residues. In DNA, the CDR3 is TGTGCCAGCAGCCAAGACTGGACTAGACCTTACGAGCAGTACTTC. It yields the protein CASSQDWTRPYEQYF.

V usage is TRBV14 and J usage is TRBJ2-1; D unresolved. The CDR3 covers 14 residues. V gave up 4 bases and J gave up 5 bases, with 12 bases separating them. CDR1 SGHDN and CDR2 FVKESK come from the germline V gene. CDR3 nucleotides: TGTGCCAGCAGCCGCATGTACATGGACAATGAGCAGTTCTTC. This translates into CASSRMYMDNEQFF.

J is TRBJ2-1 and V is TRBV7-8; perhaps TRBD1 as D (7 bases). Germline loops: CDR1 SGHVS, CDR2 FQNEAQ. This CDR3 region has 19 residues. V lost 2 bases to trimming and J lost 0 bases, with 20 bases between them. The CDR3 nucleotides are TGTGCCAGCAGCTTAATAGGGGGGACAGAAAAAAACTCCTACAATGAGCAGTTCTTC. It translates to CASSLIGGTEKNSYNEQFF.

The V gene is TRBV28, the J gene TRBJ1-1; TRBD1 matches 7 bases. CDR1 and CDR2 (germline): MDHEN, SYDVKM. Unmatched junction bases numbered 11, after V lost 6 bases and J lost 7 bases. There are 14 residues in the CDR3. Here the CDR3 DNA reads TGTGCCAGCAGCAACGGACAGGAGGTTAATGAAGCTTTCTTT. This gives the protein CASSNGQEVNEAFF.

The rearrangement uses TRBV18 and TRBJ1-2; TRBD1 aligns across 11 bases. This CDR3 contains 16 residues. The V and J ends lost 0 bases and 4 bases, in that order; junction bases with no gene match: 4. The germline gives CDR1 KGHSH, CDR2 LQKENI. Here the CDR3 reads CASSPPSGTGGYGYTF. Here the CDR3 DNA reads TGTGCCAGCTCACCACCCTCCGGGACAGGGGGCTATGGCTACACCTTC.

This sequence joins TRBV4-1 and TRBJ1-4, with TRBD1 matching 9 bases. The CDR3 runs 15 residues. Trimming removed 5 bases from V and 5 bases from J; junction bases left unmatched: 6. The germline gives CDR1 MGHRA, CDR2 YSYEKL. This CDR3 reads CASSLSGTGNEKLFF. The CDR3 nucleotides are TGCGCCAGCAGCTTATCGGGGACAGGGAATGAAAAACTGTTTTTT.

The genes are TRBV6-6 and TRBJ2-1; 8 positions agree with TRBD2. The CDR3 extends over 16 amino acids. In germline, CDR1 is MNHNY, CDR2 SVGAGI (reference sequence). Trimming removed 5 bases from V and 5 bases from J; junction bases left unmatched: 11. CDR3 sequence reads: CASSPITSGGDNEQFF. CDR3 nucleotides: TGTGCCAGCAGTCCGATCACTAGCGGAGGAGACAATGAGCAGTTCTTC.

This chain connects TRBV28 to TRBJ1-1; D remains unclear. The CDR3 totals 16 residues. V was shortened by 2 bases and J by 1 base, with 14 bases between the two germline ends. CDR1 is MDHEN, CDR2 SYDVKM, per germline. The CDR3 DNA reads TGTGCCAGCAGTTTAGGGCCAGCCTCCCAGAACACTGAAGCTTTCTTT. This translates into CASSLGPASQNTEAFF.

This rearrangement joins TRBV12-5 to TRBJ2-4; D ambiguous. The CDR3 has 13 residues. V dropped 4 bases and J dropped 4 bases, with 8 bases sitting between them. CDR1 LGHNT and CDR2 FRNRAP come from the germline V gene. The CDR3 region is CASGSQDKNIQYF. In DNA form, the CDR3 reads TGTGCTAGTGGTTCCCAGGATAAAAACATTCAGTACTTC.

J is TRBJ1-2 and V is TRBV28, with 7 bases lining up with TRBD1. The CDR3 spans 16 residues. CDR1 is MDHEN, CDR2 SYDVKM, per germline. The junction had 10 bases not matched to a gene; V was cut back by 2 bases and J by 4 bases. CDR3 sequence: CASSLDRDLRFYGYTF. The CDR3 nucleotides read TGTGCCAGCAGTTTAGACAGGGACCTAAGGTTCTATGGCTACACCTTC.

This clone was seen only once. This chain links TRBV2 with TRBJ2-2, with 9 bases identical to TRBD2. Looked up from germline, CDR1 is SNHLY and CDR2 is FYNNEI. The ends lost 10 bases at V and 6 bases at J; junction bases unmatched: 9. The CDR3 totals 14 residues. The CDR3 reads CATGGLATAGELFF. CDR3 DNA: TGTGCCACAGGGGGACTAGCAACAGCCGGGGAGCTGTTTTTT. Variable domain in full (rest from reference TRBV2 and TRBJ2-2): EPEVTQTPSHQVTQMGQEVILRCVPISNHLYFYWYRQILGQKVEFLVSFYNNEISEKSEIFDDQFSVERPDGSNFTLKIRSTKLEDSAMYFCATGGLATAGELFFGEGSRLTVL.